One T cell receptor (beta chain) is described in this entry. The CDR3 totals 16 residues. Germline assignment: CDR1 MNHEY and CDR2 SVGAGI. Germline trimming cut 2 bases from V and 4 bases from J; bases unmatched to any gene: 6. Repertoires were generated with immunoSEQ multiplex PCR, while TCRdb's copy carries only in-frame clones and drops some. This sample has roughly 57,000 clones; 71% occur once, and the top ten carry about 15%. This record comes from a study of T cell clones after liver transplantation. V and J are TRBV6-5 and TRBJ2-1; 9 nucleotides line up with TRBD2. The specimen comprised CD4+ T cells from blood, sampled before liver transplant. The clonotype originates from a human donor who received a liver transplant. Written as DNA, the CDR3 is TGTGCCAGCAGTTACACGGCGGGGGGGCTTTACAATGAGCAGTTCTTC. This sequence encodes CASSYTAGGLYNEQFF.